Sequencing of this T cell receptor beta chain was carried out in a study of blood T cell repertoires in COVID-19. Only in-frame clones appear in the TCRdb table, and some are missing; sequencing was by immunoSEQ multiplex PCR. Counted here are some 250,000 clones, around 87% occurring once; the ten biggest clones make up around 2.8%. This CDR3 comprises 16 residues. With V trimmed by 5 bases and J by 2 bases, 11 bases remained unmatched. The germline V gene encodes CDR1 SEHNR and CDR2 FQNEAQ (reference sequence). The TCR comes from a woman in her 30s who had recovered from COVID-19. The V call is TRBV7-9, the J call TRBJ1-1; 7 bases match TRBD1. The sequenced sample consisted of peripheral blood. CDR3 protein: CASSPQPGQLNTEAFF. The CDR3, as DNA: TGTGCCAGCAGCCCACAACCGGGACAGCTAAACACTGAAGCTTTCTTT.